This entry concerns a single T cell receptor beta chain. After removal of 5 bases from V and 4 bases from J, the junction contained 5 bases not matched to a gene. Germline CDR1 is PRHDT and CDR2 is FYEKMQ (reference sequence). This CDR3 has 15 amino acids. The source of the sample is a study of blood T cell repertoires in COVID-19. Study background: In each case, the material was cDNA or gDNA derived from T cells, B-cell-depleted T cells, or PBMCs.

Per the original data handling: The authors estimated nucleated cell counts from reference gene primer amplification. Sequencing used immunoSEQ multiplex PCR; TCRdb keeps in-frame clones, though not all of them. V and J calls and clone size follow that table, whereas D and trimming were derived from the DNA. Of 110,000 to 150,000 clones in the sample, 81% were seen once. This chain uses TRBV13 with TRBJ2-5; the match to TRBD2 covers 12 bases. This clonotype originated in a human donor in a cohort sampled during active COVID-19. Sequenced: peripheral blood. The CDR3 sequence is CASSPSGRVVETQYF. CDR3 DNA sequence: TGTGCCAGCAGCCCTAGCGGGAGGGTGGTAGAGACCCAGTACTTC.